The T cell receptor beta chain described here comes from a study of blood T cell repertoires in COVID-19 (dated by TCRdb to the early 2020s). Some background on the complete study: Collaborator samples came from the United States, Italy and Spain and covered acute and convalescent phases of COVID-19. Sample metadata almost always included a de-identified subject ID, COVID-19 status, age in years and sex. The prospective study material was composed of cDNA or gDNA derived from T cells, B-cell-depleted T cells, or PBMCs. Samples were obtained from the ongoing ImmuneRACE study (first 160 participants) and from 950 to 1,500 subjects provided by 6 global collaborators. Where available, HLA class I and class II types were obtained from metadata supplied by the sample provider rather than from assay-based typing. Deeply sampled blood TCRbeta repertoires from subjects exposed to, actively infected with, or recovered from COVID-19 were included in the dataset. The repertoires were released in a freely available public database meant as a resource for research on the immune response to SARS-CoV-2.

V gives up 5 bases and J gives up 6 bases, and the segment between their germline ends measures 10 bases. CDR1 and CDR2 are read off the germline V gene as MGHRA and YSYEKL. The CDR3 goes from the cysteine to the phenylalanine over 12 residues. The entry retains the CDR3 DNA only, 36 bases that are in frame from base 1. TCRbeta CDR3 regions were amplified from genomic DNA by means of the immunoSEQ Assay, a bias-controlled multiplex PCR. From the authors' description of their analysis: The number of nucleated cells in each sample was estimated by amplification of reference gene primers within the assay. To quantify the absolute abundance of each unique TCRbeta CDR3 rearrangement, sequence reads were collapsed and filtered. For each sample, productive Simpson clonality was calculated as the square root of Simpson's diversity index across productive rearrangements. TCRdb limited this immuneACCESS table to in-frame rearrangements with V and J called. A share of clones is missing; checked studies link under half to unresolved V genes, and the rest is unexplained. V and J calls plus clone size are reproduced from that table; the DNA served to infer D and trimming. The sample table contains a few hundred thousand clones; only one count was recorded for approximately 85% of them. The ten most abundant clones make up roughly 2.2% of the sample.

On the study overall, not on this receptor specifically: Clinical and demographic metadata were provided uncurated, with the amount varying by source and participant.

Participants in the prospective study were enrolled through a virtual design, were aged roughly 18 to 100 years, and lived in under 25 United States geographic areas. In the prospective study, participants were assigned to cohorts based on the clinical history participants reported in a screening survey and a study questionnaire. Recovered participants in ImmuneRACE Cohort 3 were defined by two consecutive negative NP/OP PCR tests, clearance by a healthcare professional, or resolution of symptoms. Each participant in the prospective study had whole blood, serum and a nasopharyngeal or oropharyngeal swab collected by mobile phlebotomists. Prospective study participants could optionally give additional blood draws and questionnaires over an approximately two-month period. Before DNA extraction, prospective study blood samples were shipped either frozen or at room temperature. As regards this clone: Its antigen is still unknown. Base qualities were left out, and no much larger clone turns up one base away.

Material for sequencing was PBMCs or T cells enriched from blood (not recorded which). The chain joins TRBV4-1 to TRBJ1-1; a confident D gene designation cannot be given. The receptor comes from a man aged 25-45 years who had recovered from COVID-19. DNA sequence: TGCGCCAGCAGCATCCCACGGGCTGAAGCTTTCTTT. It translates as CASSIPRAEAFF.